This TCR beta chain was recorded in a study of T cells in Graves' hyperthyroidism and ophthalmopathy. It was RNA transcripts that yielded the amplified TCR beta CDR3 regions. Primed by the HTBI set, a first-round RT-PCR was run on the TCR CDR3. Each CDR3 protein gets one entry after TCRdb re-called the multiplex PCR reads with MiXCR. The sample consists of over 350,000 distinct CDR3 sequences, around 15% of them appearing once. Deletions cut 8 bases from V and 15 bases from J, with 20 bases between. The CDR3 length is 13 residues. The germline V gene has CDR1 MNHEY and CDR2 SVGEGT. There are a few counts of this clonotype.

Input material: blood. This TCR came from a man younger than 30 with Graves' ophthalmopathy. The V and J genes are TRBV6-2 or TRBV6-3 and TRBJ2-6, with D perhaps matching TRBD1 (5 bases). The CDR3 spells CASGRGGSGDLTF. DNA for the CDR3: TGTGCCAGCGGAAGGGGCGGAAGTGGGGACCTGACTTTC.